This T cell receptor (beta chain) emerged from a study of cytomegalovirus exposure and HLA in healthy donors. Primers: 60 Vbeta forward and 13 Jbeta reverse. Measured with immunoSEQ multiplex PCR; TCRdb has only the in-frame clones, and not every one. The sample records some 150,000 clones, over 60% being singletons. Study-level findings and limits: Specificity for CMV antigens was confirmed in vitro for a few of the CMV-associated chains. Owing to their indistinguishability, certain V segments, notably TRBV6-2 and TRBV6-3, were excluded. As a later analysis revealed, most CMV-associated TCR beta chains appeared HLA-restricted.

Whereas donors were nominally healthy upon sampling, unrecorded immune exposures were probable. The CDR3 contains 13 residues. Germline V gene data show CDR1 as SGHRS and CDR2 as YFSETQ. Trimming removed 4 bases from V and 5 bases from J, with 13 bases in between. This clone was detected only a few times. Its antigen is unidentified. J is TRBJ2-7 and V is TRBV5-1; weak D call: TRBD1 (6 bases). The sample taken for sequencing was PBMCs. This clonotype originated in a woman between 45 and 60 years old in good health and CMV-seronegative. The CDR3 reads CASSLQGPHEQYF. CDR3 in DNA: TGCGCCAGCAGCCTACAGGGCCCCCACGAGCAGTACTTC.